These 20 T cell receptor beta chains were sequenced from one sample in a study of cytotoxic CD8 clonotypes in ibrutinib-treated CLL (dated by TCRdb to the early 2020s). The time point label for this specimen denotes: progressive disease on ibrutinib. The protocol used for the library was the immunoSEQ multiplex PCR assay. TCRdb took over this immuneACCESS table, retaining in-frame rearrangements with V and J assigned. Such tables are incomplete; in checked studies, under half of the missing clones stem from an unresolved V gene, and the remainder is unexplained. This sample holds 150,000 or so clones; roughly 84% were observed only once. About 3% of the sample lies in the top ten. The sequences come from PBMCs, collected at disease progression, from a patient treated with ibrutinib. These receptors were collected from a human donor with chronic lymphocytic leukemia.

The rearrangement uses TRBV13 and TRBJ1-4; D is ambiguous. The ends were cut back, 7 bases at V and 8 bases at J, with 11 bases in the middle. The CDR3 extends over 12 amino acids. Germline V lookup: CDR1 PRHDT, CDR2 FYEKMQ (reference sequence). The CDR3 sequence: CASTSLGEKLFF. The CDR3 DNA reads as TGTGCCAGCACCTCCCTCGGGGAAAAACTGTTTTTT.

This chain uses TRBV11-3 with TRBJ1-3; TRBD1 might be the D (5 bases). With 2 bases removed from V and 0 bases from J, the gap between germline ends came to 11 bases. Germline lookup yields CDR1 SGHNT and CDR2 YENEEA. The CDR3 is 16 residues long. The CDR3, as DNA: TGTGCCAGCAGCTTAACCCCGGGGGGCTCTGGAAACACCATATATTTT. Translating gives CASSLTPGGSGNTIYF.

The rearrangement links TRBV6-6 to TRBJ1-2; 8 nucleotides align to TRBD1. CDR1 is MNHNY and CDR2 is SVGAGI in the germline V gene (reference sequence). V shed 2 bases and J 7 bases; nucleotides not matched to a gene: 9. This CDR3 comprises 15 residues. This CDR3 is CASSYTPDRGGGYTF. The CDR3 DNA follows: TGTGCCAGCAGTTACACCCCTGACAGGGGAGGTGGCTACACCTTC.

The chain employs TRBV10-3 and TRBJ1-1; D gene unclear. This CDR3 has 11 amino acids. Germline V gives CDR1 ENHRY, CDR2 SYGVKD. V was cut by 4 bases and J by 8 bases, with 8 bases left in between. The CDR3 here is CAISGSREAFF. In nucleotides, the CDR3 is TGTGCCATCAGTGGTTCAAGAGAAGCTTTCTTT.

This chain uses TRBV4-2 with TRBJ2-1; no reliable D call. V was trimmed by 0 bases and J by 5 bases, leaving 11 bases between them. The CDR3 length is 15 residues. CDR1 and CDR2 (germline): LGHNA, YNFKEQ. The CDR3 region has the DNA TGTGCCAGCAGCCAAGATCAGCGCCCCCACAATGAGCAGTTCTTC. Its translation is CASSQDQRPHNEQFF.

This chain joins TRBV7-3 and TRBJ1-2; D gene unclear. Germline loops: CDR1 SGHTA, CDR2 FQGTGA. This CDR3 region has 14 residues. V was clipped by 5 bases and J by 1 base, with 11 bases between them. The CDR3 loop is CASSPTDRNYGYTF. The CDR3 nucleotides read TGTGCCAGCAGCCCAACGGACCGTAACTATGGCTACACCTTC.

J is TRBJ1-3 and V is TRBV10-1, with D unclear. CDR3 size: 15 residues. CDR1 is WNHNN, CDR2 SYGVQD, per germline (reference sequence). V was shortened by 5 bases and J by 0 bases, with 11 bases between the two germline ends. For the CDR3, the DNA is TGCGCCAGCAGTCGGGTGACCTGCTCTGGAAACACCATATATTTT. Its translation: CASSRVTCSGNTIYF.

The V and J genes are TRBV5-1 and TRBJ2-7; 7 bases match TRBD2. Trimming took 4 bases from V and 2 from J; bases not matched to a gene: 18. CDR3 size: 18 residues. The germline CDR1 and CDR2 sequences are SGHRS and YFSETQ. The CDR3 nucleotides read TGCGCCAGCAGCCGCGGTTCTATTACTGGCGGGAGTACCTACGAGCAGTACTTC. Amino acids: CASSRGSITGGSTYEQYF.

The J gene is TRBJ2-1, the V gene TRBV6-6; perhaps TRBD2 as D (6 bases). CDR1 and CDR2 from the germline V gene are MNHNY and SVGAGI (reference sequence). Trimming removed 7 bases from V and 6 bases from J, with 19 bases in between. The CDR3 sequence is 15 residues long. The CDR3 DNA follows: TGTGCCAGCACGGGGGTACCTGATAGCCTCAATGAGCAGTTCTTC. Encoded protein: CASTGVPDSLNEQFF.

With regard to this clone: Other DNA variants within this sample encode the same CDR3. The rearrangement uses TRBV5-1 and TRBJ2-7; D remains ambiguous. CDR1 SGHRS and CDR2 YFSETQ come from the germline V gene. The CDR3 is 12 amino acids. Between the trimmed V and J ends, which lost 5 bases and 3 bases, there was a span of 9 bases. DNA for the CDR3: TGCGCCAGCAGTCGCCGAAACTACGAGCAGTACTTC. Translated: CASSRRNYEQYF.

The V and J genes are TRBV19 and TRBJ2-7; 10 nucleotides agree with TRBD1. Germline V CDR1 and CDR2: LNHDA, SQIVND (reference sequence). The J segment lost 3 bases and the V segment lost 7 bases, leaving 3 bases of the junction unmatched. This CDR3 is built from 13 residues. CDR3 DNA sequence: TGTGCCAGTATCGGGACAGGGGACTACGAGCAGTACTTC. It yields the protein CASIGTGDYEQYF.

The chain uses TRBV4-3 and TRBJ2-3, with D unresolved. V lost 0 bases, J lost 3 bases, and 10 bases lay in between. The CDR3 has 15 amino acids. Per the germline V gene, CDR1 is LGHNA and CDR2 is YSLEER. The CDR3, as DNA: TGCGCCAGCAGCCAAGATAGAGCAACAACAGATACGCAGTATTTT. It is translated as CASSQDRATTDTQYF.

The genes are TRBV19 and TRBJ1-2; TRBD1 is a possible D gene (6 bases). The germline gives CDR1 LNHDA, CDR2 SQIVND (reference sequence). Trimming took 6 bases from V and 7 from J, leaving 18 bases between them. The CDR3 consists of 14 residues. The CDR3 protein is CASRNPGQGSGYTF. The CDR3 DNA sequence: TGTGCCAGTAGGAACCCGGGACAAGGTAGTGGCTACACCTTC.

The chain joins TRBV4-1 to TRBJ1-3; 7 bases are shared with TRBD1. The CDR3 contains 14 residues. V shed 1 base, J shed 5 bases, and the junction held 2 bases outside the gene matches. CDR1 is MGHRA, CDR2 YSYEKL, per germline. The CDR3 protein is CASSQGQGRNTIYF. In DNA, the CDR3 is TGCGCCAGCAGCCAAGGACAGGGCCGAAACACCATATATTTT.

J is TRBJ2-7 and V is TRBV6-5; 9 bases match TRBD1. Germline trimming cut 6 bases from V and 6 bases from J; bases unmatched to any gene: 12. This CDR3 has 15 residues. CDR1 is MNHEY, CDR2 SVGAGI, per germline. The CDR3 DNA is TGTGCCAGCAGACGAACAGGGGGCGTTGTTGGCGAGCAGTACTTC. It translates to CASRRTGGVVGEQYF.

The V and J genes are TRBV19 and TRBJ2-7; 8 nucleotides align to TRBD2. This CDR3 is built from 14 residues. The germline V gene encodes CDR1 LNHDA and CDR2 SQIVND (reference sequence). The V gene end was trimmed by 2 bases and the J gene end by 3 bases; junction bases not matched to a gene: 3. As DNA, the CDR3 is TGTGCCAGTAGTATAACTAGCGGCAACTACGAGCAGTACTTC. Its translation: CASSITSGNYEQYF. Together with reference TRBV19 and TRBJ2-7, the CDR3 gives the full variable domain: DGGITQSPKYLFRKEGQNVTLSCEQNLNHDAMYWYRQDPGQGLRLIYYSQIVNDFQKGDIAEGYSVSREKKESFPLTVTSAQKNPTAFYLCASSITSGNYEQYFGPGTRLTVT.

J is TRBJ2-7 and V is TRBV25-1, with 8 bases identical to TRBD2. From germline, CDR1 is MGHDK and CDR2 SYGVNS. The CDR3 length is 15 residues. With 4 bases clipped from V and 4 bases from J, the junction kept 9 bases outside the gene matches. CDR3 in DNA: TGTGCCAGCAGTGGTCAGCGGGAGACGTTATACGAGCAGTACTTC. Amino acids: CASSGQRETLYEQYF.

This chain joins TRBV11-2 and TRBJ2-3; TRBD2 matches at 8 bases. The CDR3 covers 16 residues. The V and J ends lost 2 bases and 0 bases, in that order; junction bases with no gene match: 4. Germline V CDR1 and CDR2: SGHAT, FQNNGV. The CDR3 reads CASSLTGGISTDTQYF. CDR3 coding DNA: TGTGCCAGCAGCTTAACGGGGGGGATTAGCACAGATACGCAGTATTTT.

V usage is TRBV5-1 and J usage is TRBJ1-5, with D possibly matching TRBD1 (5 bases). V lost 5 bases, J lost 6 bases, and 12 bases lay in between. The CDR3 runs 13 residues. Germline V gives CDR1 SGHRS, CDR2 YFSETQ. Written as DNA, the CDR3 is TGCGCCAGCAGTTCAGGGCAGGGTCAGCCCCAGCATTTT. Its protein is CASSSGQGQPQHF.

The V call is TRBV7-2, the J call TRBJ2-7; 9 nucleotides align to TRBD2. This CDR3 spans 18 amino acids. Trimming removed 4 bases from V and 1 base from J; junction bases left unmatched: 14. Germline assignment: CDR1 SGHTA and CDR2 FQGNSA. For the CDR3, the DNA is TGTGCCAGCAGCTCGTCCGCGGTCCTAGCGGGGCGATCCTACGAGCAGTACTTC. Its protein product is CASSSSAVLAGRSYEQYF.